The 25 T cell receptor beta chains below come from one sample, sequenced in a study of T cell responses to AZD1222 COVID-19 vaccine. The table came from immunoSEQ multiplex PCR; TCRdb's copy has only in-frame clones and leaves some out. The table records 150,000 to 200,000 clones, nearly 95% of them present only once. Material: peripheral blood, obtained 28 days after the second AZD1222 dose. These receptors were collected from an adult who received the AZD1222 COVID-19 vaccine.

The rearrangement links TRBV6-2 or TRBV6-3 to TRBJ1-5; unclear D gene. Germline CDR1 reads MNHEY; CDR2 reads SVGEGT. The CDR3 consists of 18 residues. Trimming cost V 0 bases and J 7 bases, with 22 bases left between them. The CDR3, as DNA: TGTGCCAGCAGTTACTCGAATCTGGGTCCGCCTGCGGGGCAGCCCCAGCATTTT. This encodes CASSYSNLGPPAGQPQHF.

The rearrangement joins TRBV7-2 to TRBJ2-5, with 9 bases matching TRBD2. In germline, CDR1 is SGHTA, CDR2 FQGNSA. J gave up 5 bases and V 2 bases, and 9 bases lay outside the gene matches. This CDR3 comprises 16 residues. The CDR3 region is CASSLWRGGPGETQYF. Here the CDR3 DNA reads TGTGCCAGCAGCTTATGGCGGGGGGGCCCCGGGGAGACCCAGTACTTC.

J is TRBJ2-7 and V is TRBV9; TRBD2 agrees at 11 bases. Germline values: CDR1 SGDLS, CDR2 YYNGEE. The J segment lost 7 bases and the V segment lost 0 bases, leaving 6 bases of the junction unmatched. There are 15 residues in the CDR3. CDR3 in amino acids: CASSVVTSGSREQYF. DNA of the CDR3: TGTGCCAGCAGCGTAGTTACTAGCGGGAGTAGGGAGCAGTACTTC.

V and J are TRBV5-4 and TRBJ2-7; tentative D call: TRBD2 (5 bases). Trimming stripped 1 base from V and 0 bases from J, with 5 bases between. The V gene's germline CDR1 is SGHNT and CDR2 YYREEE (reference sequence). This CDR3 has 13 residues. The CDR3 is CASSLTSSYEQYF. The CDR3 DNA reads TGTGCCAGCAGCTTGACTAGCTCCTACGAGCAGTACTTC.

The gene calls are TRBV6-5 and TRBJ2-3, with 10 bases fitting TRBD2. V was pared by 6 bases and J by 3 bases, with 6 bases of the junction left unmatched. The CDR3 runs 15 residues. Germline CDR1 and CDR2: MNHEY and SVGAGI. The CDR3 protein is CASSHGTSDTDTQYF. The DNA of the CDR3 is TGTGCCAGCAGCCACGGGACTAGCGATACAGATACGCAGTATTTT.

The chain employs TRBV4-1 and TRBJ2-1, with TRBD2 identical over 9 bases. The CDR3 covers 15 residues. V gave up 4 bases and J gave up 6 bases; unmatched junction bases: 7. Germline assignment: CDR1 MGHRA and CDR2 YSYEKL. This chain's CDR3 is CASSPKAGGSNEQFF. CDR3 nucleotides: TGCGCCAGCAGCCCCAAAGCGGGGGGAAGCAATGAGCAGTTCTTC.

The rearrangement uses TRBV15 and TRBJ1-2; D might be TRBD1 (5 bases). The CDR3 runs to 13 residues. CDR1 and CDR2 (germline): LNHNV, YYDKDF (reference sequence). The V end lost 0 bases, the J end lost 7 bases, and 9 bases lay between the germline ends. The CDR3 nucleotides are TGTGCCACCAGCAGAGAGACAGTCGGTGGCTACACCTTC. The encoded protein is CATSRETVGGYTF.

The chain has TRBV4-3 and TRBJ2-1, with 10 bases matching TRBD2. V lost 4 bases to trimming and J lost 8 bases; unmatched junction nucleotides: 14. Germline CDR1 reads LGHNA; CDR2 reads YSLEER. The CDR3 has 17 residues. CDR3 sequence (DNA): TGCGCCAGCAGCCTTCGACTTCTAGCGGGGGCTGGGGATGAGCAGTTCTTC. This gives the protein CASSLRLLAGAGDEQFF.

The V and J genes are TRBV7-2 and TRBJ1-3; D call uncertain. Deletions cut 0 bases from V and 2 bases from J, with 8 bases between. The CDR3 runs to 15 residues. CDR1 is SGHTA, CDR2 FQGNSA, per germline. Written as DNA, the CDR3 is TGTGCCAGCAGCTTAGCATTAGGTACTGGAAACACCATATATTTT. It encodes CASSLALGTGNTIYF.

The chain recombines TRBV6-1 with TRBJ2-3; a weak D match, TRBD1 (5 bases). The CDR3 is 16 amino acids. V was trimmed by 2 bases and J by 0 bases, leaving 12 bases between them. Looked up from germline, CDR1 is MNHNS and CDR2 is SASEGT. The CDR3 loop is CASSERGYPSTDTQYF. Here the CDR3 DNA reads TGTGCCAGCAGTGAAAGGGGCTACCCTAGCACAGATACGCAGTATTTT.

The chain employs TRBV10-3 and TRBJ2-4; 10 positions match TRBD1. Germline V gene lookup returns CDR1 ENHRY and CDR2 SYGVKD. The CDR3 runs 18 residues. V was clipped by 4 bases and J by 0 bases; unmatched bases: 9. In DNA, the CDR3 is TGTGCCATCAGTGGCTCCGGGACAGGGGACATAGCCAAAAACATTCAGTACTTC. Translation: CAISGSGTGDIAKNIQYF.

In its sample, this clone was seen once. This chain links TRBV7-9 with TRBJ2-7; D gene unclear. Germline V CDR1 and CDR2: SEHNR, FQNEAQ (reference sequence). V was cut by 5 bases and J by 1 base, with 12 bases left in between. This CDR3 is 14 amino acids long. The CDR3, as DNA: TGTGCCAGCAGCCTTGAAACCCCTTCCTACGAGCAGTACTTC. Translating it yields CASSLETPSYEQYF. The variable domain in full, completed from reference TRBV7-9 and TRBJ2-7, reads DTGVSQNPRHKITKRGQNVTFRCDPISEHNRLYWYRQTLGQGPEFLTYFQNEAQLEKSRLLSDRFSAERPKGSFSTLEIQRTEQGDSAMYLCASSLETPSYEQYFGPGTRLTVT.

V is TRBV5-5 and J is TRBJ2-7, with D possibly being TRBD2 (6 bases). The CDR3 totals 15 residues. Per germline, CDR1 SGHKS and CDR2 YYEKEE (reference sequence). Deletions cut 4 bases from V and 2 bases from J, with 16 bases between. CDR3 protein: CASSPELARTYEQYF. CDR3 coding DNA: TGTGCCAGCAGCCCGGAGCTAGCGAGGACCTACGAGCAGTACTTC.

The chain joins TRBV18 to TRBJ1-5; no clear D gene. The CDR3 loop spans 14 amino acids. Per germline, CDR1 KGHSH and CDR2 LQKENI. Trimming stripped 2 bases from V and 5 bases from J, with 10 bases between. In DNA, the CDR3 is TGTGCCAGCTCACCATTAAGGGAGGATCAGCCCCAGCATTTT. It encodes CASSPLREDQPQHF. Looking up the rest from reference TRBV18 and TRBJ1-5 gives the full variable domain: NAGVMQNPRHLVRRRGQEARLRCSPMKGHSHVYWYRQLPEEGLKFMVYLQKENIIDESGMPKERFSAEFPKEGPSILRIQQVVRGDSAAYFCASSPLREDQPQHFGDGTRLSIL.

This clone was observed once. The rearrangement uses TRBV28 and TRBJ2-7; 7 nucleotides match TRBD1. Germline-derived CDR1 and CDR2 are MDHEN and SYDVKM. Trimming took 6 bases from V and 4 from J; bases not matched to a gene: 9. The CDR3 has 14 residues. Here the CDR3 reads CASSRDRVWYEQYF. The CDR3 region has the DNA TGTGCCAGCAGCCGTGACAGGGTTTGGTACGAGCAGTACTTC.

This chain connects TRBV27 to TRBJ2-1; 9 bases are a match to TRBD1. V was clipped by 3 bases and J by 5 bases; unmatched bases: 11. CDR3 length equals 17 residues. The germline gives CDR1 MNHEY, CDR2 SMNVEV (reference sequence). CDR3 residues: CASSLAPPGQGHNEQFF. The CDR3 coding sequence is TGTGCCAGCAGTTTGGCCCCCCCGGGACAGGGACACAATGAGCAGTTCTTC.

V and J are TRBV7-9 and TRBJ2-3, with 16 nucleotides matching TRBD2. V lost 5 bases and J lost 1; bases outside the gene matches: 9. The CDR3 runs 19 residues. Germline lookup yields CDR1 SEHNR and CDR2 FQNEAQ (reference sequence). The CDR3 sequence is CASSPGLAGGPKRTDTQYF. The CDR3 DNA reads TGTGCCAGCAGCCCGGGACTAGCGGGGGGGCCGAAACGCACAGATACGCAGTATTTT.

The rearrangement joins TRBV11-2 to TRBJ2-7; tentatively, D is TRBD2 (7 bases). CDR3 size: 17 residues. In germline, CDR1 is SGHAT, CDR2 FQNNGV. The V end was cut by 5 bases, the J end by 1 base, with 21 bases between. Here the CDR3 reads CASSPLRGGQGSYEQYF. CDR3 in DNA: TGTGCCAGCAGCCCATTAAGGGGGGGGCAGGGGTCCTACGAGCAGTACTTC.

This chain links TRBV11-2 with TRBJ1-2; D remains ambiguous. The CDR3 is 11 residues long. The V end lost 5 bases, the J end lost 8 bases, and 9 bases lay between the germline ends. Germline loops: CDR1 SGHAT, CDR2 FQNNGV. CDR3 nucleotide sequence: TGTGCCAGCAGCATTGGGCGGGGCTACACCTTC. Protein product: CASSIGRGYTF.

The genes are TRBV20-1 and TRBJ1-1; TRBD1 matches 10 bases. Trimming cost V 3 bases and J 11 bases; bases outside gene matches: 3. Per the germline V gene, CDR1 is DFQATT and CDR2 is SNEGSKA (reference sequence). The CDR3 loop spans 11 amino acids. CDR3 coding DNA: TGCAGTGCTAGCCGGACAGGGGGGGCTTTCTTT. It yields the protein CSASRTGGAFF.

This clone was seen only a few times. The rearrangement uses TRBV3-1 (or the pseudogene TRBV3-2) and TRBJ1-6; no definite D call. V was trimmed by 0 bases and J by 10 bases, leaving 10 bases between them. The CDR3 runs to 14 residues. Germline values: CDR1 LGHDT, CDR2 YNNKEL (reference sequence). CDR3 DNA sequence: TGTGCCAGCAGCCAAGACGCGCACGGGTCACCCCTCCACTTT. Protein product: CASSQDAHGSPLHF.

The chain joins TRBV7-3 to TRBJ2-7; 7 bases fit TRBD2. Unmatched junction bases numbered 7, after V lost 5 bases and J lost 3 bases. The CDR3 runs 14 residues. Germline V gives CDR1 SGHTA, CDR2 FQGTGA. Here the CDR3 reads CASSVSSGNYEQYF. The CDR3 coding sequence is TGTGCCAGCAGCGTATCTAGCGGAAACTACGAGCAGTACTTC. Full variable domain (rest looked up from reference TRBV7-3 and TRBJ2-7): GAGVSQTPSNKVTEKGKYVELRCDPISGHTALYWYRQSLGQGPEFLIYFQGTGAADDSGLPNDRFFAVRPEGSVSTLKIQRTERGDSAVYLCASSVSSGNYEQYFGPGTRLTVT.

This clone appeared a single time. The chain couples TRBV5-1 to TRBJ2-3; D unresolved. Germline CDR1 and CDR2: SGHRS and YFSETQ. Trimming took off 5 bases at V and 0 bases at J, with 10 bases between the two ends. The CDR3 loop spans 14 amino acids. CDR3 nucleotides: TGCGCCAGCAGGTGGGCAGTCAGCACAGATACGCAGTATTTT. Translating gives CASRWAVSTDTQYF.

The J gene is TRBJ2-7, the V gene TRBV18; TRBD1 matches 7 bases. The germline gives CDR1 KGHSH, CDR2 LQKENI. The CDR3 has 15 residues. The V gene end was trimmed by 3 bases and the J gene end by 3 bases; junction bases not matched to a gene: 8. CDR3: CASSPTGTALYEQYF. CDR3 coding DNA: TGTGCCAGCTCACCTACCGGGACAGCCCTCTACGAGCAGTACTTC.

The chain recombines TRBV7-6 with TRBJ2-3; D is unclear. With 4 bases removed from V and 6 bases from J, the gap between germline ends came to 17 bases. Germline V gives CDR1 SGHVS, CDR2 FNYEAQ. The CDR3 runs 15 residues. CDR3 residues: CASSSRNRAWDTQYF. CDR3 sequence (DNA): TGTGCCAGCAGCTCTAGGAACCGGGCCTGGGATACGCAGTATTTT.